This TCR beta chain was identified during a study of blood T cell repertoires in COVID-19. At the level of the study: The study drew acute and convalescent COVID-19 samples from the United States, Italy and Spain.

Some clones are missing from TCRdb's copy, which holds only in-frame ones; the method was immunoSEQ multiplex PCR. The repertoire holds roughly 220,000 clones, with 70% to 90% as singletons. The cohort comprised adults aged roughly 18 to 90 years residing in under 25 US areas. Material: PBMCs or T cells enriched from blood (not recorded which). This TCR was sampled from a woman between 35 and 50 years old with acute COVID-19.

The CDR3 sequence: CASSQEGGTGISGYTF. In DNA, the CDR3 is TGCGCCAGCAGCCAAGAGGGCGGGACAGGGATCTCTGGCTACACCTTC. The chain employs TRBV4-1 and TRBJ1-2, with 9 bases lining up with TRBD1. Germline V lookup: CDR1 MGHRA, CDR2 YSYEKL. The CDR3 runs to 16 residues. V gave up 0 bases and J gave up 7 bases; unmatched junction bases: 9.